These 21 T cell receptor beta chains originate from one sample sequenced in a study of T cells in Graves' hyperthyroidism and ophthalmopathy. TCR beta CDR3 region amplification was performed from RNA transcripts. During a first-round RT-PCR of the TCR CDR3, the HTBI primer set was used. TCRdb used MiXCR to reprocess the multiplex PCR reads, holding one entry per CDR3 protein. The sample records about half a million distinct CDR3 sequences, just under 20% being singletons. The specimen was blood. The receptors were sampled from a man aged 35 to 55 with Graves' ophthalmopathy.

This sequence joins TRBV6-1 and TRBJ1-6, with D tentatively TRBD1 (5 bases). This CDR3 spans 15 amino acids. Trimming removed 6 bases from V and 9 bases from J, with 18 bases in between. Germline-derived CDR1 and CDR2 are MNHNS and SASEGT. CDR3 sequence reads: CASRPQEGFGSPLHF. CDR3 coding DNA: TGTGCCAGCAGACCCCAGGAGGGGTTCGGTTCACCCCTCCACTTT.

This clonotype was recorded a few times. The J gene is TRBJ2-1, the V gene TRBV6-1, with 8 bases matching TRBD1. The V segment lost 7 bases and the J segment 7 bases; nucleotides outside the gene matches: 18. Germline CDR1 reads MNHNS; CDR2 reads SASEGT. The CDR3 covers 17 residues. This CDR3 reads CASKTYLGQGSRNEQFF. Here the CDR3 DNA reads TGTGCCAGCAAGACGTACCTAGGACAGGGATCAAGAAATGAGCAGTTCTTC.

The chain recombines TRBV7-9 with TRBJ1-1; no definite D call. The germline V gene has CDR1 SEHNR and CDR2 FQNEAQ (reference sequence). The germline V and J ends were trimmed by 0 bases and 3 bases, with 8 bases remaining between them. The length of the CDR3 is 14 residues. CDR3 nucleotides: TGTGCCAGCAGCTTAGCGCTAGGAGACACTGAAGCTTTCTTT. Its translation: CASSLALGDTEAFF.

A note on this clonotype: This may come from a read error, since a much larger clone is one base off. The rearrangement uses TRBV7-3 and TRBJ2-3, with D tentatively TRBD1 (5 bases). This CDR3 region has 14 residues. The germline V gene has CDR1 SGHTA and CDR2 FQGTGA. This CDR3 is CANSLMSDIDTQYF. The CDR3 DNA follows: TGTGCCAACAGCTTAATGTCGGACATCGATACGCAGTATTTT.

The chain links TRBV18 to TRBJ2-5; 9 nucleotides match TRBD1. CDR1 and CDR2 (germline): KGHSH, LQKENI. This CDR3 contains 14 residues. Losses at the gene ends were 1 base for V and 6 bases for J; bases not matched to a gene: 3. CDR3 protein: CASSPRDRAKTQYF. CDR3 bases: TGTGCCAGCTCACCACGGGACAGGGCAAAGACCCAGTACTTC.

The rearrangement uses TRBV3-1 and TRBJ1-2, with a tentative D call TRBD1 (5 bases). From germline, CDR1 is LGHDT and CDR2 YNNKEL (reference sequence). The CDR3 is 13 amino acids. Trimming took 7 bases from V and 7 from J, leaving 16 bases between them. CDR3 sequence reads: CASTGVGLAGYTF. CDR3 coding DNA: TGTGCCAGCACTGGGGTGGGACTTGCTGGCTACACCTTC.

V usage is TRBV5-5 and J usage is TRBJ1-5; 7 bases map to TRBD1. The CDR3 loop spans 15 amino acids. V dropped 6 bases and J dropped 2; count of bases not matched to a gene: 8. Germline CDR1 reads SGHKS; CDR2 reads YYEKEE (reference sequence). The CDR3 DNA is TGTGCCAGCACCAAGACAGGGATCGGCAATCAGCCCCAGCATTTT. As protein: CASTKTGIGNQPQHF.

This chain connects TRBV6-9 to TRBJ2-1; D possibly corresponds to TRBD2 (6 bases). This CDR3 has 18 amino acids. In germline, CDR1 is MNHGY, CDR2 SVAAGI. Trimming removed 3 bases from V and 3 bases from J, with 21 bases in between. Written as DNA, the CDR3 is TGTGCCAGCAGTTACCCCTTCCCCTCATTAGCGGACTACAATGAGCAGTTCTTC. It is translated as CASSYPFPSLADYNEQFF.

The CDR3 reads CAISDFGRGENQPQHF. DNA of the CDR3: TGTGCCATCAGTGACTTCGGACGGGGGGAGAATCAGCCCCAGCATTTT. The chain carries TRBV10-3 and TRBJ1-5; D may be TRBD1 (5 bases). CDR3 size: 16 residues. Trimming cost V 3 bases and J 4 bases, with 16 bases left between them. The germline V gene encodes CDR1 ENHRY and CDR2 SYGVKD.

This clonotype was recorded at least ten times. This CDR3 reads CASSTGTRFYGYTF. Here the CDR3 DNA reads TGTGCCAGCAGTACAGGCACTAGATTCTATGGCTACACCTTC. This chain joins TRBV6-1 and TRBJ1-2; weak D call: TRBD1 (5 bases). The CDR3 totals 14 residues. V lost 5 bases and J lost 4, with 14 bases in between. CDR1 is MNHNS, CDR2 SASEGT, per germline.

This rearrangement joins TRBV19 to TRBJ1-2; possibly TRBD1 for D (6 bases). The CDR3 loop spans 12 amino acids. The germline V gene has CDR1 LNHDA and CDR2 SQIVND (reference sequence). Trimming removed 8 bases from V and 7 bases from J, with 14 bases in between. The CDR3 region has the DNA TGTGCCAGTTTCCAGGGGAGGTCTGGCTACACCTTC. Amino acid sequence: CASFQGRSGYTF.

This clonotype has just a few counts. The rearrangement joins TRBV19 to TRBJ1-1; D gene uncertain. From germline, CDR1 is LNHDA and CDR2 SQIVND (reference sequence). The germline V and J ends were trimmed by 10 bases and 0 bases, with 12 bases remaining between them. CDR3 length: 13 residues. As DNA, the CDR3 is TGTGCCACCCGAAGGCGGTTGAACACTGAAGCTTTCTTT. It codes for CATRRRLNTEAFF.

The chain combines TRBV5-8 with TRBJ2-5; perhaps TRBD2 as D (5 bases). Germline values: CDR1 SGHTS, CDR2 YDEGEE. There are 14 residues in the CDR3. V gave up 3 bases and J gave up 2 bases, with 11 bases separating them. The CDR3 loop reads CASSSRGRQETQYF. DNA for the CDR3: TGTGCCAGCAGCTCCCGGGGTAGACAAGAGACCCAGTACTTC.

The rearrangement uses TRBV18 and TRBJ2-1; TRBD2 matches at 16 bases. The germline CDR1 and CDR2 sequences are KGHSH and LQKENI. V was pared by 3 bases and J by 9 bases, with 5 bases of the junction left unmatched. This CDR3 contains 16 residues. CDR3 sequence: CASSPGLAGGLVEQFF. As DNA, the CDR3 is TGTGCCAGCTCACCGGGACTAGCGGGAGGGCTGGTTGAGCAGTTCTTC.

This clonotype has at least ten counts. V usage is TRBV7-9 and J usage is TRBJ2-2; 9 bases line up with TRBD2. The junction had 11 bases not matched to a gene; V was cut back by 7 bases and J by 5 bases. CDR1 and CDR2 (germline): SEHNR, FQNEAQ (reference sequence). CDR3 length: 16 residues. This chain's CDR3 is CASTSRTSGGTGELFF. As DNA, the CDR3 is TGTGCCAGCACCTCCAGAACCAGCGGGGGGACCGGGGAGCTGTTTTTT. The full variable domain, completed using reference TRBV7-9 and TRBJ2-2, is DTGVSQNPRHKITKRGQNVTFRCDPISEHNRLYWYRQTLGQGPEFLTYFQNEAQLEKSRLLSDRFSAERPKGSFSTLEIQRTEQGDSAMYLCASTSRTSGGTGELFFGEGSRLTVL.

This clonotype was counted ten times or more. V is TRBV28 and J is TRBJ2-5; no reliable D call. V dropped 6 bases and J dropped 5 bases, with 13 bases sitting between them. Germline V gives CDR1 MDHEN, CDR2 SYDVKM. The CDR3 contains 13 residues. The CDR3 nucleotides read TGTGCCAGCAGCCTCGTTCGGGTGGAGACCCAGTACTTC. Protein sequence: CASSLVRVETQYF.

CDR3 nucleotides: TGCGCCAGCAGCCAAGATGATAAGGGAGGCTCCTACGAGCAGTACTTC. This codes for CASSQDDKGGSYEQYF. This sequence joins TRBV4-3 and TRBJ2-7, with a weak D call TRBD2 (6 bases). V was trimmed by 0 bases and J by 0 bases, leaving 12 bases between them. Germline CDR1 reads LGHNA; CDR2 reads YSLEER. There are 16 residues in the CDR3.

This clonotype was seen a handful of times. The V and J genes are TRBV5-1 and TRBJ2-3, with D tentatively TRBD1 or TRBD2 (5 bases each). The germline V gene has CDR1 SGHRS and CDR2 YFSETQ. Trimming took 0 bases from V and 1 from J, leaving 9 bases between them. The CDR3 loop spans 15 amino acids. CDR3 DNA: TGCGCCAGCAGCTTGGTCCCGGGACGCACAGATACGCAGTATTTT. Protein sequence: CASSLVPGRTDTQYF.

V is TRBV7-3 and J is TRBJ2-2, with TRBD1 matching 8 bases. J gave up 6 bases and V 3 bases, and 15 bases lay outside the gene matches. Germline V gene data show CDR1 as SGHTA and CDR2 as FQGTGA. The CDR3 runs 18 residues. The CDR3 DNA is TGTGCCAGCAGCTTCACTTCGGACAGGGCAACGTTCGCCGGGGAGCTGTTTTTT. This gives the protein CASSFTSDRATFAGELFF.

This chain uses TRBV20-1 with TRBJ2-3; D tentatively reads TRBD1 or TRBD2 (5 bases each). Trimming removed 2 bases from V and 6 bases from J, with 18 bases in between. Germline V lookup: CDR1 DFQATT, CDR2 SNEGSKA (reference sequence). The CDR3 covers 15 residues. The chain's CDR3 is CSARPYRDPRDTQYF. CDR3 DNA: TGCAGTGCTAGACCATACCGGGACCCGAGGGATACGCAGTATTTT.

A remark on this clonotype: This clone may be a read error of a much larger clone one base away. This rearrangement joins TRBV5-1 to TRBJ2-1; 7 bases match TRBD2. This CDR3 has 13 amino acids. Germline CDR1 SGHRS, CDR2 YFSETQ. In DNA form, the CDR3 reads TGCGCCAGCAGGCTAGCGGCCACAAATGAGCAGTGCTTC. This sequence encodes CASRLAATNEQCF.